These 8 T cell receptor beta chains originate from one sample sequenced in a study of T cell responses to AZD1222 COVID-19 vaccine (dated by TCRdb to the early 2020s). This specimen's time point label, interpreted: baseline before first vaccination. Reading the label with the study, this specimen's treatment or condition is: meningococcal conjugate vaccine given as trial control. Libraries were made using the immunoSEQ multiplex PCR assay. TCRdb stores this immuneACCESS table with in-frame sequences only. Part of the clones is absent; in the studies checked, under half of the shortfall reflects unresolved V genes, and no reason is known for the rest. The sample data list about 160,000 clones, and approximately 90% of these were observed just once. The biggest ten clones account for around 4.6% of the sample. The material sequenced was peripheral blood, taken on day 0 of MenACWY control vaccination. These TCRs come from an adult in good health.

The gene calls are TRBV12-5 and TRBJ1-2, with D unresolved. From germline, CDR1 is LGHNT and CDR2 FRNRAP. The length of the CDR3 is 16 residues. V was shortened by 2 bases and J by 8 bases, with 21 bases between the two germline ends. Written as DNA, the CDR3 is TGTGCTAGTGGTTTGCAATCCGGACGGTCAAAGAGGGGCTACACCTTC. Translating gives CASGLQSGRSKRGYTF.

This chain links TRBV7-2 with TRBJ1-2; TRBD1 is a possible D gene (5 bases). The CDR3 runs 14 residues. Trimming pared 3 bases from V and 5 bases from J, leaving 13 bases between. Germline values: CDR1 SGHTA, CDR2 FQGNSA. The CDR3 sequence: CASSLTAWGYGYTF. CDR3 DNA sequence: TGTGCCAGCAGCTTGACAGCTTGGGGATATGGCTACACCTTC.

V usage is TRBV27 and J usage is TRBJ2-1, with TRBD1 matching 8 bases. Germline V CDR1 and CDR2: MNHEY, SMNVEV (reference sequence). The length of the CDR3 is 13 residues. V trimming: 8 bases; J trimming: 4 bases; junction bases outside the gene matches: 4. The chain's CDR3 is CASSTGVYNEQFF. The CDR3 DNA sequence: TGTGCCAGCTCGACAGGGGTATACAATGAGCAGTTCTTC.

The chain is built from TRBV6-5 and TRBJ2-2; unclear D gene. CDR1 and CDR2 from the germline V gene are MNHEY and SVGAGI. V was trimmed by 2 bases and J by 1 base, leaving 5 bases between them. This CDR3 has 14 amino acids. The CDR3 DNA reads as TGTGCCAGCAGTTACGGACGGAACACCGGGGAGCTGTTTTTT. Translated, it gives CASSYGRNTGELFF.

This chain joins TRBV6-5 and TRBJ1-1; perhaps TRBD1 as D (5 bases). Germline V gene sequence: CDR1 MNHEY, CDR2 SVGAGI. This CDR3 contains 13 residues. V shed 4 bases and J shed 7 bases, with 13 bases lying between them. The DNA for the CDR3 is TGTGCCAGCAGTTGGGCAGGGAACGGTGAAGCTTTCTTT. Translating gives CASSWAGNGEAFF.

This clone was observed once. The V gene is TRBV3-1 (or the pseudogene TRBV3-2), the J gene TRBJ2-2; no definite D call. The CDR3 has 12 residues. Trimming left V 4 bases short and J 2 bases short, with 2 bases between. The germline CDR1 and CDR2 sequences are LGHDT and YNNKEL (reference sequence). CDR3 sequence: CASSLNTGELFF. The CDR3 DNA reads as TGTGCCAGCAGCCTCAACACCGGGGAGCTGTTTTTT.

The genes are TRBV7-9 and TRBJ2-5; unclear D gene. The V end was cut by 5 bases, the J end by 2 bases, with 3 bases between. The CDR3 contains 11 residues. Germline V CDR1 and CDR2: SEHNR, FQNEAQ (reference sequence). The CDR3 region is CASSPQETQYF. As DNA, the CDR3 is TGTGCCAGCAGCCCTCAAGAGACCCAGTACTTC. Full variable domain (rest looked up from reference TRBV7-9 and TRBJ2-5): DTGVSQNPRHKITKRGQNVTFRCDPISEHNRLYWYRQTLGQGPEFLTYFQNEAQLEKSRLLSDRFSAERPKGSFSTLEIQRTEQGDSAMYLCASSPQETQYFGPGTRLLVL.

The CDR3 DNA reads as TGTGCCAGCAGCCTACGAACTCACCTGAACACTGAAGCTTTCTTT. It is translated as CASSLRTHLNTEAFF. This chain uses TRBV7-2 with TRBJ1-1; D is ambiguous. This CDR3 is 15 amino acids long. The V gene lost 5 bases and the J gene lost 0 bases, with 13 bases spanning the gap. Germline CDR1 reads SGHTA; CDR2 reads FQGNSA.